This T cell receptor beta chain was documented in a study of T cell responses to AZD1222 COVID-19 vaccine. Germline V CDR1 and CDR2: SGDLS, YYNGEE. The CDR3 is 13 amino acids. V lost 1 base to trimming and J lost 6 bases, with 10 bases between them. The table came from immunoSEQ multiplex PCR; TCRdb's copy has only in-frame clones and leaves some out. The sample holds fewer than 150,000 clones, around 94% seen once. The receptor was isolated from an adult who received the AZD1222 COVID-19 vaccine. The chain joins TRBV9 to TRBJ1-2; maybe TRBD1 (6 bases). The sample consisted of peripheral blood, taken 28 days after the second AZD1222 dose. The CDR3 is CASSVPGGDGYTF. The CDR3 DNA is TGTGCCAGCAGCGTACCCGGGGGCGATGGCTACACCTTC.